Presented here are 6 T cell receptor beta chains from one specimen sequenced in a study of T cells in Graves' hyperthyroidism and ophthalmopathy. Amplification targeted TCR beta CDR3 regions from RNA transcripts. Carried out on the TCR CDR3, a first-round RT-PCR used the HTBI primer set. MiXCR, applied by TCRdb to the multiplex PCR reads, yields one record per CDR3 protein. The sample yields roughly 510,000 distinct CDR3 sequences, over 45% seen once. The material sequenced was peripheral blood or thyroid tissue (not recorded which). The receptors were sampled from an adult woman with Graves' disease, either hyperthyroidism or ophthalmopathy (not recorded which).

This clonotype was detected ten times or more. This chain's CDR3 is CASSLSSPAGANVLTF. CDR3 bases: TGTGCCAGCAGCTTGTCGTCGCCGGCTGGGGCCAACGTCCTGACTTTC. This chain links TRBV5-5 with TRBJ2-6; D unclear. The germline V and J ends were trimmed by 1 base and 2 bases, with 10 bases remaining between them. This CDR3 is 16 amino acids long. Germline CDR1 SGHKS, CDR2 YYEKEE (reference sequence). Full variable domain (remainder filled in from reference TRBV5-5 and TRBJ2-6): DAGVTQSPTHLIKTRGQQVTLRCSPISGHKSVSWYQQVLGQGPQFIFQYYEKEERGRGNFPDRFSARQFPNYSSELNVNALLLGDSALYLCASSLSSPAGANVLTFGAGSRLTVL.

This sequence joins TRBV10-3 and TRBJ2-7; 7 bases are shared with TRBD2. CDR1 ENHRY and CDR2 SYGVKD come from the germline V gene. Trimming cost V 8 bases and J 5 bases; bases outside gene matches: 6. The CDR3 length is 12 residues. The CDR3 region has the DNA TGTGCCATCGGGCGGGAGTCCGACGAGCAGTACTTC. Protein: CAIGRESDEQYF.

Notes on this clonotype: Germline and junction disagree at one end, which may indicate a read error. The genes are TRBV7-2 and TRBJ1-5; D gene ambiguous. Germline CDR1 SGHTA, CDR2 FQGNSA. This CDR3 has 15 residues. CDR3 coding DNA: TGTGCCAGTAGCTTGACCCAAGGGTACGGTCAGCCCCAGCATTTT. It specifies CASSLTQGYGQPQHF. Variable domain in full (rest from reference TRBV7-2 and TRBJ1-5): GAGVSQSPSNKVTEKGKDVELRCDPISGHTALYWYRQSLGQGLEFLIYFQGNSAPDKSGLPSDRFSAERTGGSVSTLTIQRTQQEDSAVYLCASSLTQGYGQPQHFGDGTRLSIL.

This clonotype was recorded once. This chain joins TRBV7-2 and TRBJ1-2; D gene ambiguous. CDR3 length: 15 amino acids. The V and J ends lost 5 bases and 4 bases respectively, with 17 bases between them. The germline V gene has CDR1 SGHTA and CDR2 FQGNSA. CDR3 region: CASSPSDTPSYGYTF. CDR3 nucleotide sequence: TGTGCCAGCAGCCCAAGTGACACTCCCTCCTATGGCTACACCTTC.

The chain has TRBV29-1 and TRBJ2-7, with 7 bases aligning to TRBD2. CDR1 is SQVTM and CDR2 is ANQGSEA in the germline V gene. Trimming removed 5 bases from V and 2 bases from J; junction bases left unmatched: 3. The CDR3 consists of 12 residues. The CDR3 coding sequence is TGCAGCGTTCGGGGAGGGGCCTACGAGCAGTACTTC. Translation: CSVRGGAYEQYF.

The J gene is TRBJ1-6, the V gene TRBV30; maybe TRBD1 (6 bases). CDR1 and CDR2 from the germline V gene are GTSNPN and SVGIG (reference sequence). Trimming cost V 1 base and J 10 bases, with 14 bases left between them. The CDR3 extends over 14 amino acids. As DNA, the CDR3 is TGTGCCTGGAGTGCGACAGGTCCGGGATCACCCCTCCACTTT. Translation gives CAWSATGPGSPLHF.